The T cell receptor beta chain under discussion was sequenced for a study of CD8 T cells in ankylosing spondylitis. Overall study results and limits: As for the disease-linked clones, they showed a CD8+ phenotype and occurred at relatively low frequencies in peripheral blood. Matched ankylosing spondylitis synovial fluid reportedly contained a significantly enriched population of disease-linked clones. Reactive arthritis synovial fluid and blood were previously reported to contain some motif variants. Apparently characteristic of ankylosing spondylitis blood was a TCR beta motif (roughly 8 highly homologous variants).

V was clipped by 6 bases and J by 3 bases, with 14 bases between them. Germline V gene data show CDR1 as DFQATT and CDR2 as SNEGSKA (reference sequence). The CDR3 contains 13 residues. The table lists this clonotype with many counts. The antigen remains unidentified. TCRdb ran MiXCR on the 5' RACE reads and lists one entry per CDR3 protein. The data contain roughly 490,000 distinct CDR3 sequences, approximately 5% of them singletons. The TCR was taken from a male donor with ankylosing spondylitis. V is TRBV20-1 and J is TRBJ1-1, with TRBD1 as a possible D gene (5 bases). Sample: blood, either unsorted or a sorted T cell fraction (not recorded which). CDR3 DNA: TGCAGTGCCCCGGGAAAGGGGCACACTGAAGCTTTCTTT. Protein product: CSAPGKGHTEAFF.